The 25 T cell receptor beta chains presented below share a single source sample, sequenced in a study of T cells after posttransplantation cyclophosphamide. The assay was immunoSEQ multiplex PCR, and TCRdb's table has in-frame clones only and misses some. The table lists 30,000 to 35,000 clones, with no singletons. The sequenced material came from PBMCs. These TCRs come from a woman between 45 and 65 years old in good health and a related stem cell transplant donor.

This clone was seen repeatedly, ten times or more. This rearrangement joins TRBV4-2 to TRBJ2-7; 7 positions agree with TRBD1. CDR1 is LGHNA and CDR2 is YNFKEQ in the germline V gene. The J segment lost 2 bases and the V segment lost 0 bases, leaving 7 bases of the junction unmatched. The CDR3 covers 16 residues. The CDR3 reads CASSQDPGDRAYEQYF. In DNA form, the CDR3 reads TGTGCCAGCAGCCAAGATCCCGGGGACAGAGCCTACGAGCAGTACTTC.

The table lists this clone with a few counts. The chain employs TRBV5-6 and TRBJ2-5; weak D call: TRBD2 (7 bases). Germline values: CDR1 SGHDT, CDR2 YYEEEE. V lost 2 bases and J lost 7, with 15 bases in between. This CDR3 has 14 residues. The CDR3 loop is CASSFDEGGGTQYF. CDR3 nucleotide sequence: TGTGCCAGCAGCTTCGACGAGGGAGGGGGGACCCAGTACTTC.

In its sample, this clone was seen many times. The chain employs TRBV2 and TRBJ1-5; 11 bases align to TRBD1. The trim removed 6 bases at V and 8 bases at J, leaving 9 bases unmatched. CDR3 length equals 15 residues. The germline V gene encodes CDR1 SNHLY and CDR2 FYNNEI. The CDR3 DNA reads TGTGCCAGCAGGGGGGGACAGGGGGGACAGGAGCCCCAGCATTTT. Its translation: CASRGGQGGQEPQHF.

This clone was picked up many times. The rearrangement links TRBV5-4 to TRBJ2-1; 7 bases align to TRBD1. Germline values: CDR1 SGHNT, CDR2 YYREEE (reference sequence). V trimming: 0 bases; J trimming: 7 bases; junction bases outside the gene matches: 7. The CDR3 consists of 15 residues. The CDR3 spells CASSLVIGGGNEQFF. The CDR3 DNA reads TGTGCCAGCAGCTTGGTTATAGGGGGCGGGAATGAGCAGTTCTTC.

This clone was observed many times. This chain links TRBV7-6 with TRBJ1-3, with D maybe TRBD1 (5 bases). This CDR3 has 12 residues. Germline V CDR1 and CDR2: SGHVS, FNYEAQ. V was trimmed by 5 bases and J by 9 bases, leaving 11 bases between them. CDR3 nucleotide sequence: TGTGCCAGCAGCCTCAGGGAGGGCACCATATATTTT. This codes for CASSLREGTIYF.

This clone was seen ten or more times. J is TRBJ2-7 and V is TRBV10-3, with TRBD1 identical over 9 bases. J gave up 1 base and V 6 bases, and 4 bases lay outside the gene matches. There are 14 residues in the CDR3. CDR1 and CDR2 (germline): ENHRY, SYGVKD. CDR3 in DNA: TGTGCCATCAGGCCGGGACAGGGATCCTACGAGCAGTACTTC. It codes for CAIRPGQGSYEQYF.

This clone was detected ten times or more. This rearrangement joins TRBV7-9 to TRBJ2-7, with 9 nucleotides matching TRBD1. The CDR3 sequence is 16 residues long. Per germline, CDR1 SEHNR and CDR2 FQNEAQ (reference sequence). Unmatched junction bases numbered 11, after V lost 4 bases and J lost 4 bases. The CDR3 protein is CASSSSLGTGSYEQYF. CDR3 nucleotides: TGTGCCAGCAGCTCCTCCCTTGGGACAGGGTCTTACGAGCAGTACTTC.

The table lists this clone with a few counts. The CDR3 DNA reads TGTGCCGAAAAGGGGGACAGGGGGGAAGGCTACACCTTC. This translates into CAEKGDRGEGYTF. The chain is built from TRBV30 and TRBJ1-2, with 11 bases fitting TRBD1. Germline V gene data show CDR1 as GTSNPN and CDR2 as SVGIG (reference sequence). CDR3 length: 13 residues. The V gene end was trimmed by 8 bases and the J gene end by 8 bases; junction bases not matched to a gene: 10.

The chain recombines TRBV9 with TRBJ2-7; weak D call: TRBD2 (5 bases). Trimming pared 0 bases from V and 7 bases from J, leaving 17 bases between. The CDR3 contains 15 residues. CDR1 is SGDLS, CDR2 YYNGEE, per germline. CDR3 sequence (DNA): TGTGCCAGCAGCGTAGCCAGCGGCCTCTCTGGAGAGCAGTACTTC. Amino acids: CASSVASGLSGEQYF.

The CDR3 DNA reads as TGTGCCAGCAGTCCGGACTACTACAATGAGCAGTTCTTC. Its protein product is CASSPDYYNEQFF. This sequence joins TRBV6-6 and TRBJ2-1; a possible D gene is TRBD2 (6 bases). CDR3 size: 13 residues. Per germline, CDR1 MNHNY and CDR2 SVGAGI (reference sequence). Trimming removed 5 bases at V and 3 bases at J, with 8 bases between.

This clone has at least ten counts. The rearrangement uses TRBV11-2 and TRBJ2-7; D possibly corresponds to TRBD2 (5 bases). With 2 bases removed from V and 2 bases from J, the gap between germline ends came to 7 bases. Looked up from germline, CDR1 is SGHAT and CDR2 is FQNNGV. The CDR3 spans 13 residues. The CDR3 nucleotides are TGTGCCAGCAGCTTACCCGGGGCCTACGAGCAGTACTTC. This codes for CASSLPGAYEQYF.

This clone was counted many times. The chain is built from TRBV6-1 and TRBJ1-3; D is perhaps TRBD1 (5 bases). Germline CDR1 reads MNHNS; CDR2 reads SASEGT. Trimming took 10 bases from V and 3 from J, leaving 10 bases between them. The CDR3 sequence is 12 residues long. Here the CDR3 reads CAIGTGGNTIYF. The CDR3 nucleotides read TGTGCCATCGGGACTGGTGGAAACACCATATATTTT.

CDR3 in DNA: TGTGCCTGGGGGACTAGCGGGTACGAGCAGTACTTC. It translates to CAWGTSGYEQYF. The V and J genes are TRBV30 and TRBJ2-7; 12 nucleotides line up with TRBD2. V trimming: 5 bases; J trimming: 4 bases; junction bases outside the gene matches: 0. In germline, CDR1 is GTSNPN, CDR2 SVGIG (reference sequence). The CDR3 covers 12 residues.

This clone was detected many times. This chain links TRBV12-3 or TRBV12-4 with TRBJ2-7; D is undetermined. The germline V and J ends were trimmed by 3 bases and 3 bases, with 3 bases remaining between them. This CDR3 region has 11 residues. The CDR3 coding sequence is TGTGCCAGCAGTTTCGGCTACGAGCAGTACTTC. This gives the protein CASSFGYEQYF.

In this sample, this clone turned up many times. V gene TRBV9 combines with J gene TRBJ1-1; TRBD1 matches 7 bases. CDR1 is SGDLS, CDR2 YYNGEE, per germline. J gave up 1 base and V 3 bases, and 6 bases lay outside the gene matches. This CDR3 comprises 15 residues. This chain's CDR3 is CASSATGARNTEAFF. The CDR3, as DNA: TGTGCCAGCAGCGCTACAGGGGCTAGGAACACTGAAGCTTTCTTT.

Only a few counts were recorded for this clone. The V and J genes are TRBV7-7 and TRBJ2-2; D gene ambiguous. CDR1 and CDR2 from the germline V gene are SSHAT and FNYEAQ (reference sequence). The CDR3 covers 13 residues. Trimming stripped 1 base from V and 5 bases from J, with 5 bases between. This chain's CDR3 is CASSLGQTGELFF. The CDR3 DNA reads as TGTGCCAGCAGCTTAGGCCAGACCGGGGAGCTGTTTTTT.

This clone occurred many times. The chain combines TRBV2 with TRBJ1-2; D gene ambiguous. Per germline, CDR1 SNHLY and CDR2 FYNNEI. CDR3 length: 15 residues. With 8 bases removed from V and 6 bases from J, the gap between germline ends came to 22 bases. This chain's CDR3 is CASQLAEAPGDGYTF. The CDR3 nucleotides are TGTGCCAGCCAACTAGCAGAAGCTCCCGGGGATGGCTACACCTTC. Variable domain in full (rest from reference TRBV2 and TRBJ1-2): EPEVTQTPSHQVTQMGQEVILRCVPISNHLYFYWYRQILGQKVEFLVSFYNNEISEKSEIFDDQFSVERPDGSNFTLKIRSTKLEDSAMYFCASQLAEAPGDGYTFGSGTRLTVV.

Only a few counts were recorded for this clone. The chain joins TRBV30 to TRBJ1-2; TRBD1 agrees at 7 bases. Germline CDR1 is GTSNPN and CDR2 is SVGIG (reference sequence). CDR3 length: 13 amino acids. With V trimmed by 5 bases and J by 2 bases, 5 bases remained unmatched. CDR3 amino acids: CAWGDRVNYGYTF. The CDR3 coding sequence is TGTGCCTGGGGCGACAGGGTAAACTATGGCTACACCTTC.

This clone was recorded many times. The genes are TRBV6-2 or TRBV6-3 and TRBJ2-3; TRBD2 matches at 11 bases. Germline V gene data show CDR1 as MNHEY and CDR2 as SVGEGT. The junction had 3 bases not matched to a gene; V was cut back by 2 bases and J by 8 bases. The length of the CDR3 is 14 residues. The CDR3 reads CASSYGTSGGTQYF. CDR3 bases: TGTGCCAGCAGTTACGGGACTAGCGGTGGTACGCAGTATTTT.

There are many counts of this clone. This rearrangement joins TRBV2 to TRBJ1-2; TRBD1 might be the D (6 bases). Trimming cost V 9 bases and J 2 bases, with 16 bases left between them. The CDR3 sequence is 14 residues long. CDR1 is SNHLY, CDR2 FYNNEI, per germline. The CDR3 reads CARENRELNYGYTF. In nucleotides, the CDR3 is TGTGCCAGAGAGAACAGGGAACTGAACTATGGCTACACCTTC.

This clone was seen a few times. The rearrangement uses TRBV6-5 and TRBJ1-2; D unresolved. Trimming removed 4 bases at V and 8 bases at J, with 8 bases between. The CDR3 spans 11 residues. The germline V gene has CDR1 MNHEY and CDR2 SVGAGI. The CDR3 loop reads CASSFNWGYTF. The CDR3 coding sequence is TGTGCCAGCAGTTTTAACTGGGGCTACACCTTC.

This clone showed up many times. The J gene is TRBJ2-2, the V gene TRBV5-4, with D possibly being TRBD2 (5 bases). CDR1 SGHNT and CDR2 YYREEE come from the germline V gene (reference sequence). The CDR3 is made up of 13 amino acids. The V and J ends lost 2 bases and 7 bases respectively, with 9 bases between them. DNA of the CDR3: TGTGCCAGCAGCTTCCGGAGCGGCGGGGAGCTGTTTTTT. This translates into CASSFRSGGELFF.

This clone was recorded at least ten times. The CDR3 DNA reads TGTGCCACCAGCAGACTTGGACAGGGTGGGGAAAAACTGTTTTTT. It is translated as CATSRLGQGGEKLFF. The rearrangement links TRBV15 to TRBJ1-4, with 8 positions matching TRBD1. Germline lookup yields CDR1 LNHNV and CDR2 YYDKDF (reference sequence). This CDR3 contains 15 residues. V lost 2 bases and J lost 8; bases outside the gene matches: 7.

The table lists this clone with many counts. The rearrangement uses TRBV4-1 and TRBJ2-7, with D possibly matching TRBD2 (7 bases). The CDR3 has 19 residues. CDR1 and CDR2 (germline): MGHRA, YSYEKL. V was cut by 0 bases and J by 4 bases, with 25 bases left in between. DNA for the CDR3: TGCGCCAGCAGCCAAGAGTCAGGGGCCTGGCTAGCGGCTTTATACGAGCAGTACTTC. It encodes CASSQESGAWLAALYEQYF.

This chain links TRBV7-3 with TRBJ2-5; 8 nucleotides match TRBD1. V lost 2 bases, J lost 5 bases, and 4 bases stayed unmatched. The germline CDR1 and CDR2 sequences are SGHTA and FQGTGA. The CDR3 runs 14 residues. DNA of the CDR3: TGTGCCAGCAGCTTACTGGACAGGGTGGAGACCCAGTACTTC. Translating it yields CASSLLDRVETQYF.